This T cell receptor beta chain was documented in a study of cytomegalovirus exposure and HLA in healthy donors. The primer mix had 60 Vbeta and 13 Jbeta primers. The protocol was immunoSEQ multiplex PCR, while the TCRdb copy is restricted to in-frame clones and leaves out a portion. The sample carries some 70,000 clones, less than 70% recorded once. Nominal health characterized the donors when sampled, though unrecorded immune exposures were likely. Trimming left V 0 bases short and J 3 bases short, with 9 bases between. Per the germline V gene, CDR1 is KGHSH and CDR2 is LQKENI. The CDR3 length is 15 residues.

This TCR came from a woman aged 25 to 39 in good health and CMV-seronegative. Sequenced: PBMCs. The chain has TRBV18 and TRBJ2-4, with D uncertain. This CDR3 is CASSPPAVGKNIQYF. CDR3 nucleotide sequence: TGTGCCAGCTCACCACCTGCGGTAGGCAAAAACATTCAGTACTTC.